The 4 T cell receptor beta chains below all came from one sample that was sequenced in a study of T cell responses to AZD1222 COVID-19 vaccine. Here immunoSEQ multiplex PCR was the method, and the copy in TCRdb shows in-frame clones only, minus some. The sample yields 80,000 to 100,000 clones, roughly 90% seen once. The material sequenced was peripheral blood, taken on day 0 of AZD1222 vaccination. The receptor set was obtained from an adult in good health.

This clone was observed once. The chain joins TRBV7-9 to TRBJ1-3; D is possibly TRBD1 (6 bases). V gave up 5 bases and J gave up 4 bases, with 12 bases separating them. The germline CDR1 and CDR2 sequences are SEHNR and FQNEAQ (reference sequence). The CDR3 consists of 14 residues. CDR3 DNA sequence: TGTGCCAGCAGCCCAACAGGGACAGGAAACACCATATATTTT. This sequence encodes CASSPTGTGNTIYF.

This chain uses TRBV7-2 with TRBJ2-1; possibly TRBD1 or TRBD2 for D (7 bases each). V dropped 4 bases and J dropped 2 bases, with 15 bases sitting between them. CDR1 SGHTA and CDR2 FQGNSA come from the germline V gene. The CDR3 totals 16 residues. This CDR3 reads CASSSRGRGPYNEQFF. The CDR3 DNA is TGTGCCAGCAGCTCCCGGGGGAGGGGGCCCTACAATGAGCAGTTCTTC.

Here the CDR3 DNA reads TGTGCCAGCAGCTTGGGTCTCGGCAGGGAGACCCAGTACTTC. The encoded protein is CASSLGLGRETQYF. The rearrangement links TRBV5-5 to TRBJ2-5; unclear D gene. The germline V and J ends were trimmed by 0 bases and 5 bases, with 11 bases remaining between them. This CDR3 region has 14 residues. Germline values: CDR1 SGHKS, CDR2 YYEKEE (reference sequence).

The CDR3 loop reads CASARGGASEQYF. As DNA, the CDR3 is TGTGCCAGCGCACGCGGAGGGGCAAGCGAGCAGTACTTC. V is TRBV28 and J is TRBJ2-7; D is possibly TRBD2 (6 bases). Per germline, CDR1 MDHEN and CDR2 SYDVKM. Deletions cut 8 bases from V and 6 bases from J, with 17 bases between. This CDR3 is 13 amino acids long.